The next 30 T cell receptor beta chains were all read from a single sample in a study of T-cell reconstitution after alpha-beta-depleted transplantation in children. Unique molecular identifiers featured in how the TCRbeta library was prepared. TCRdb reanalysed the PCR reads using MiXCR and keeps one entry per CDR3 protein. The sample holds a few hundred thousand distinct CDR3 sequences, 43% seen once. Sequenced here: PBMCs, sampled before TCRalphabeta/CD19-depleted stem cell transplant. All receptors derive from a girl aged 2 to 9 with aplastic anemia, due to receive a stem cell transplant.

The V and J genes are TRBV28 and TRBJ2-7; the match to TRBD2 covers 15 bases. Germline CDR1 MDHEN, CDR2 SYDVKM. After removal of 6 bases from V and 2 bases from J, the junction contained 11 bases not matched to a gene. This CDR3 spans 18 amino acids. CDR3: CASRAGTSGRWAAYEQYF. Here the CDR3 DNA reads TGTGCCAGCAGAGCCGGGACTAGCGGGAGGTGGGCCGCCTACGAGCAGTACTTC.

V usage is TRBV10-3 and J usage is TRBJ2-4; 9 bases are a match to TRBD1. Germline V gene sequence: CDR1 ENHRY, CDR2 SYGVKD. V lost 6 bases, J lost 6 bases, and 9 bases stayed unmatched. The CDR3 runs 15 residues. In nucleotides, the CDR3 is TGTGCCATCAGCACCCCGGGACAGGGCGGAAACATTCAGTACTTC. It encodes CAISTPGQGGNIQYF.

The rearrangement links TRBV7-3 to TRBJ2-3; the match to TRBD1 covers 8 bases. Germline CDR1 reads SGHTA; CDR2 reads FQGTGA. The CDR3 is made up of 17 amino acids. The V and J ends lost 2 bases and 2 bases, in that order; junction bases with no gene match: 9. This CDR3 reads CASSLPGTGPDTDTQYF. In DNA, the CDR3 is TGTGCCAGCAGCTTACCCGGGACAGGTCCGGACACAGATACGCAGTATTTT.

This clonotype showed up many times. The chain recombines TRBV2 with TRBJ2-1; a possible D gene is TRBD2 (6 bases). The ends were cut back, 8 bases at V and 5 bases at J, with 13 bases in the middle. This CDR3 is built from 13 residues. Germline V CDR1 and CDR2: SNHLY, FYNNEI. CDR3: CASQASVHNEQFF. The CDR3 DNA is TGTGCCAGCCAGGCTAGCGTACACAATGAGCAGTTCTTC.

This clonotype has a handful of counts. The rearrangement links TRBV7-9 to TRBJ2-1; 7 bases match TRBD2. Trimming took 4 bases from V and 7 from J; bases not matched to a gene: 10. Germline-derived CDR1 and CDR2 are SEHNR and FQNEAQ (reference sequence). This CDR3 contains 15 residues. The chain's CDR3 is CASSSLLALINEQFF. DNA of the CDR3: TGTGCCAGCAGCTCATTACTAGCGCTGATAAATGAGCAGTTCTTC.

This clonotype was observed at least ten times. J is TRBJ2-1 and V is TRBV5-6; 9 positions agree with TRBD2. The V segment lost 4 bases and the J segment 7 bases; nucleotides outside the gene matches: 9. From germline, CDR1 is SGHDT and CDR2 YYEEEE. The CDR3 is 15 residues long. The CDR3 sequence: CASSPQIAGVNEQFF. DNA for the CDR3: TGTGCCAGCAGCCCCCAGATAGCGGGAGTTAATGAGCAGTTCTTC. Full variable domain (rest looked up from reference TRBV5-6 and TRBJ2-1): DAGVTQSPTHLIKTRGQQVTLRCSPKSGHDTVSWYQQALGQGPQFIFQYYEEEERQRGNFPDRFSGHQFPNYSSELNVNALLLGDSALYLCASSPQIAGVNEQFFGPGTRLTVL.

A few counts support this clonotype. The chain employs TRBV12-3 or TRBV12-4 and TRBJ1-3; D is perhaps TRBD1 (6 bases). The CDR3 is made up of 15 amino acids. V lost 7 bases to trimming and J lost 4 bases, with 17 bases between them. CDR3 sequence (DNA): TGTGCCAGCACCTTTTCAGGGGCGCAAGGAAACACCATATATTTT. It yields the protein CASTFSGAQGNTIYF.

The chain combines TRBV28 with TRBJ2-2, with 11 bases lining up with TRBD2. Per germline, CDR1 MDHEN and CDR2 SYDVKM. This CDR3 contains 15 residues. V lost 7 bases to trimming and J lost 4 bases; unmatched junction nucleotides: 5. In DNA, the CDR3 is TGTGCCAGCACCACCGGACTAGCGGGCACCGGGGAGCTGTTTTTT. This translates into CASTTGLAGTGELFF.

V gene TRBV28 combines with J gene TRBJ2-2; 8 nucleotides match TRBD1. J was trimmed by 6 bases and V by 1 base; bases with no gene match: 7. Per germline, CDR1 MDHEN and CDR2 SYDVKM. The length of the CDR3 is 16 residues. CDR3 amino acids: CASSLFAGGRSGELFF. The CDR3 DNA reads as TGTGCCAGCAGTTTATTCGCAGGGGGCAGGTCCGGGGAGCTGTTTTTT.

The CDR3 nucleotides are TGTGCCAGCAGTCTTTACACGGACTATGGCTACACCTTC. Amino acid sequence: CASSLYTDYGYTF. The V gene is TRBV12-3 or TRBV12-4, the J gene TRBJ1-2; unclear D gene. The CDR3 has 13 amino acids. Between the trimmed V and J ends, which lost 5 bases and 3 bases, there was a span of 10 bases.

V is TRBV5-1 and J is TRBJ2-7; TRBD1 matches 8 bases. Germline V gene data show CDR1 as SGHRS and CDR2 as YFSETQ. Trimming removed 4 bases from V and 1 base from J; junction bases left unmatched: 4. This CDR3 region has 14 residues. As DNA, the CDR3 is TGCGCCAGCAGCCAGGACAGGGAATCCTACGAGCAGTACTTC. Its protein product is CASSQDRESYEQYF.

The chain links TRBV2 to TRBJ1-5; maybe TRBD1 (5 bases). The CDR3 runs to 13 residues. Germline V gene sequence: CDR1 SNHLY, CDR2 FYNNEI. Trimming took 6 bases from V and 4 from J, leaving 10 bases between them. CDR3 sequence reads: CASRGTRNQPQHF. CDR3 sequence (DNA): TGTGCCAGCAGGGGGACCCGTAATCAGCCCCAGCATTTT.

The J gene is TRBJ2-3, the V gene TRBV10-3; 9 bases are shared with TRBD2. The V gene end was trimmed by 6 bases and the J gene end by 2 bases; junction bases not matched to a gene: 3. The CDR3 totals 14 residues. Looked up from germline, CDR1 is ENHRY and CDR2 is SYGVKD. CDR3 amino acids: CAIRVAGATDTQYF. As DNA, the CDR3 is TGTGCCATCAGGGTAGCGGGGGCCACAGATACGCAGTATTTT.

The chain combines TRBV15 with TRBJ2-3; 11 bases fit TRBD1. CDR1 is LNHNV, CDR2 YYDKDF, per germline (reference sequence). The J segment lost 5 bases and the V segment lost 1 base, leaving 5 bases of the junction unmatched. The CDR3 length is 16 residues. This CDR3 reads CATSRGGQGVKDTQYF. The CDR3 coding sequence is TGTGCCACCAGCAGAGGGGGACAGGGGGTGAAAGATACGCAGTATTTT.

About this clonotype itself: At one of its ends the junction is not consistent with the germline gene, which may arise from a read error. The chain couples TRBV12-3 or TRBV12-4 to TRBJ2-5; TRBD1 aligns across 7 bases. The CDR3 is 13 residues long. In DNA, the CDR3 is TGTGCCAGCAGTTTCCCCAACAGGGGCCCTAAGATCTTC. This codes for CASSFPNRGPKIF.

This clonotype is a singleton in its sample. The chain uses TRBV19 and TRBJ2-5; D is unresolved. CDR1 and CDR2 from the germline V gene are LNHDA and SQIVND (reference sequence). V dropped 4 bases and J dropped 5 bases, with 11 bases sitting between them. This CDR3 region has 13 residues. CDR3 nucleotides: TGTGCCAGTAGTACAAATCCTCTGGAGACCCAGTACTTC. This codes for CASSTNPLETQYF.

This chain links TRBV12-3 or TRBV12-4 with TRBJ1-5, with 7 bases matching TRBD1. The CDR3 is 17 amino acids. The V gene end was trimmed by 6 bases and the J gene end by 2 bases; junction bases not matched to a gene: 13. The CDR3 DNA follows: TGTGCCAGCAGCTCAGAGACCAGGGGGGAAGGCAATCAGCCCCAGCATTTT. The encoded protein is CASSSETRGEGNQPQHF.

The chain employs TRBV13 and TRBJ2-1; no firm D call. The germline V gene has CDR1 PRHDT and CDR2 FYEKMQ (reference sequence). The ends were cut back, 0 bases at V and 6 bases at J, with 6 bases in the middle. The CDR3 runs 13 residues. The CDR3 is CASSLGSPNEQFF. The CDR3 DNA follows: TGTGCCAGCAGCTTAGGATCCCCCAATGAGCAGTTCTTC. The variable domain in full, with the rest retrieved from reference TRBV13 and TRBJ2-1, is AAGVIQSPRHLIKEKRETATLKCYPIPRHDTVYWYQQGPGQDPQFLISFYEKMQSDKGSIPDRFSAQQFSDYHSELNMSSLELGDSALYFCASSLGSPNEQFFGPGTRLTVL.

This clonotype was counted ten times or more. J is TRBJ1-2 and V is TRBV15; D not certain. CDR1 and CDR2 from the germline V gene are LNHNV and YYDKDF (reference sequence). The CDR3 sequence is 14 residues long. The V gene lost 0 bases and the J gene lost 7 bases, with 12 bases spanning the gap. This chain's CDR3 is CATSRDRVKSGYTF. CDR3 bases: TGTGCCACCAGCAGAGATCGAGTAAAGAGTGGCTACACCTTC.

The chain joins TRBV30 to TRBJ1-5, with D uncertain. Germline CDR1 and CDR2: GTSNPN and SVGIG (reference sequence). The CDR3 extends over 13 amino acids. The V end was cut by 1 base, the J end by 5 bases, with 9 bases between. DNA for the CDR3: TGTGCCTGGAGTGAGGCAGGACATCAGCCCCAGCATTTT. Its translation: CAWSEAGHQPQHF. Based on the CDR3 plus reference TRBV30 and TRBJ1-5, the full variable domain is SQTIHQWPATLVQPVGSPLSLECTVEGTSNPNLYWYRQAAGRGLQLLFYSVGIGQISSEVPQNLSASRPQDRQFILSSKKLLLSDSGFYLCAWSEAGHQPQHFGDGTRLSIL.

This chain uses TRBV28 with TRBJ2-7, with D perhaps given as TRBD1 or TRBD2 (6 bases each). The CDR3 has 13 amino acids. Germline loops: CDR1 MDHEN, CDR2 SYDVKM. With 1 base removed from V and 6 bases from J, the gap between germline ends came to 10 bases. The CDR3 loop is CASSLLQGGEQYF. In DNA, the CDR3 is TGTGCCAGCAGTTTATTACAGGGAGGCGAGCAGTACTTC.

This chain connects TRBV29-1 to TRBJ2-7; D is uncertain. V dropped 2 bases and J dropped 1 base, with 3 bases sitting between them. This CDR3 is 11 amino acids long. CDR1 and CDR2 from the germline V gene are SQVTM and ANQGSEA. The CDR3: CSVEISYEQYF. Here the CDR3 DNA reads TGCAGCGTTGAAATTTCCTACGAGCAGTACTTC.

The chain recombines TRBV10-3 with TRBJ2-3; TRBD2 aligns across 10 bases. Trimming at V came to 3 bases and at J to 4 bases, leaving 10 bases not matched to a gene. Germline lookup yields CDR1 ENHRY and CDR2 SYGVKD. The CDR3 totals 17 residues. CDR3 in amino acids: CAISEELAGGLADTQYF. Written as DNA, the CDR3 is TGTGCCATCAGTGAAGAATTAGCGGGAGGTCTTGCAGATACGCAGTATTTT.

This clonotype was recorded only once. The chain joins TRBV7-2 to TRBJ2-2, with 9 bases matching TRBD1. CDR1 SGHTA and CDR2 FQGNSA come from the germline V gene. Trimming cost V 5 bases and J 7 bases; bases outside gene matches: 8. The CDR3 loop spans 15 amino acids. The CDR3 loop is CASSLTGGVGGELFF. The CDR3 DNA is TGTGCCAGCAGCCTCACAGGGGGCGTTGGCGGGGAGCTGTTTTTT. Variable domain in full (rest from reference TRBV7-2 and TRBJ2-2): GAGVSQSPSNKVTEKGKDVELRCDPISGHTALYWYRQSLGQGLEFLIYFQGNSAPDKSGLPSDRFSAERTGGSVSTLTIQRTQQEDSAVYLCASSLTGGVGGELFFGEGSRLTVL.

The gene calls are TRBV20-1 and TRBJ2-3; no definite D call. This CDR3 spans 12 amino acids. Trimming shortened V by 6 bases and J by 11 bases, and 18 bases separated the two germline ends. The germline CDR1 and CDR2 sequences are DFQATT and SNEGSKA (reference sequence). CDR3 amino acids: CSASESVVGQYF. In nucleotides, the CDR3 is TGCAGTGCGTCAGAGTCAGTTGTTGGGCAGTATTTT.

The sample holds many counts of this clonotype. Here the CDR3 DNA reads TGTGCCAGCAGCCCTGGGGACGGCACCTACAATGAGCAGTTCTTC. Amino acids: CASSPGDGTYNEQFF. The J gene is TRBJ2-1, the V gene TRBV9, with D perhaps assigned TRBD1 or TRBD2 (5 bases each). In germline, CDR1 is SGDLS, CDR2 YYNGEE. There are 15 residues in the CDR3. Trimming left V 4 bases short and J 2 bases short, with 13 bases between.

This clonotype appeared many times. The rearrangement uses TRBV6-5 and TRBJ1-1, with no clear D. Trimming removed 0 bases from V and 3 bases from J, with 11 bases in between. The CDR3 is made up of 15 amino acids. Germline-derived CDR1 and CDR2 are MNHEY and SVGAGI. The DNA for the CDR3 is TGTGCCAGCAGTTACTCGAGAGGAAGGGACACTGAAGCTTTCTTT. Translated, it gives CASSYSRGRDTEAFF.

The V and J genes are TRBV20-1 and TRBJ1-5; maybe TRBD1 (6 bases). Germline CDR1 reads DFQATT; CDR2 reads SNEGSKA (reference sequence). The CDR3 extends over 16 amino acids. V lost 5 bases and J 0 bases, leaving 17 bases between the germline ends. CDR3 in DNA: TGCAGTGCTCCCTCCAGGGGCAGCACTAGCAATCAGCCCCAGCATTTT. This encodes CSAPSRGSTSNQPQHF.

This clonotype was detected ten times or more. In DNA, the CDR3 is TGTGCCAGCAGCTCAGGGCCTGACTACGAGCAGTACTTC. Its translation is CASSSGPDYEQYF. The chain recombines TRBV5-6 with TRBJ2-7, with a tentative D call TRBD1 (5 bases). Germline-derived CDR1 and CDR2 are SGHDT and YYEEEE. With 3 bases removed from V and 3 bases from J, the gap between germline ends came to 10 bases. The CDR3 has 13 amino acids. The full variable domain, in which reference TRBV5-6 and TRBJ2-7 provide the parts outside the CDR3, is DAGVTQSPTHLIKTRGQQVTLRCSPKSGHDTVSWYQQALGQGPQFIFQYYEEEERQRGNFPDRFSGHQFPNYSSELNVNALLLGDSALYLCASSSGPDYEQYFGPGTRLTVT.

This clonotype showed up many times. One junction end does not reproduce the germline sequence, and a read error may be involved. DNA for the CDR3: TGTGCCAGCAGTTCCCCCACTGGCGGCCCAAACTTC. It translates to CASSSPTGGPNF. This chain links TRBV27 with TRBJ2-7; D remains unclear. The germline gives CDR1 MNHEY, CDR2 SMNVEV (reference sequence). CDR3 size: 12 residues.